One and the same sample provided the 18 T cell receptor beta chains below, sequenced in a study of OX40 agonist ivuxolimab in advanced cancers. Method: immunoSEQ multiplex PCR; TCRdb's copy keeps in-frame clones and lacks some. The sample records tens of thousands of clones, 80% being singletons. The sample was CD4+ or CD8+ T cells sorted from blood, taken in a trial of the OX40 agonist ivuxolimab. The receptors come from an adult with an advanced solid tumor such as melanoma, head and neck, liver or kidney cancer.

The genes are TRBV10-3 and TRBJ2-2; the D is unclear. Between the trimmed V and J ends, which lost 6 bases and 8 bases, there was a span of 22 bases. This CDR3 comprises 16 residues. Per germline, CDR1 ENHRY and CDR2 SYGVKD. The DNA for the CDR3 is TGTGCCATCAGCGAACTCACAATCCTGGGTGGAGGGGAGCTGTTTTTT. Translating it yields CAISELTILGGGELFF.

The chain recombines TRBV5-6 with TRBJ2-5, with D possibly matching TRBD2 (5 bases). The V gene's germline CDR1 is SGHDT and CDR2 YYEEEE. This CDR3 is built from 15 residues. Trimming removed 1 base from V and 5 bases from J, with 15 bases in between. The chain's CDR3 is CASSLRLLVDETQYF. The DNA for the CDR3 is TGTGCCAGCAGCTTGCGATTACTAGTTGACGAGACCCAGTACTTC.

This chain uses TRBV7-2 with TRBJ2-7; no clear D gene. V was clipped by 1 base and J by 5 bases, with 9 bases between them. Per germline, CDR1 SGHTA and CDR2 FQGNSA. The length of the CDR3 is 13 residues. The CDR3 protein is CASSLGLPDEQYF. The CDR3 region has the DNA TGTGCCAGCAGCTTAGGCCTACCAGACGAGCAGTACTTC.

J is TRBJ1-3 and V is TRBV5-1, with D possibly TRBD1 on 6 matching bases. The V and J ends lost 4 bases and 0 bases respectively, with 11 bases between them. Germline V gene data show CDR1 as SGHRS and CDR2 as YFSETQ. There are 15 residues in the CDR3. This CDR3 reads CASSLGTFSGNTIYF. The CDR3 coding sequence is TGCGCCAGCAGCCTCGGGACATTCTCTGGAAACACCATATATTTT.

The V call is TRBV29-1, the J call TRBJ2-3; TRBD1 is a possible D gene (6 bases). V was trimmed by 6 bases and J by 9 bases, leaving 22 bases between them. From germline, CDR1 is SQVTM and CDR2 ANQGSEA. The CDR3 has 14 amino acids. CDR3 nucleotide sequence: TGCAGCGTCGTAGTGGGGGCCCCTCCGGGGACGCAGTATTTT. Residues: CSVVVGAPPGTQYF.

The V call is TRBV7-9, the J call TRBJ2-7; unclear D gene. Deletions cut 1 base from V and 6 bases from J, with 10 bases between. This CDR3 contains 13 residues. CDR1 and CDR2 (germline): SEHNR, FQNEAQ (reference sequence). The CDR3 DNA is TGTGCCAGCAGCTTAGAGGCCCAGCTCGAGCAGTACTTC. Protein sequence: CASSLEAQLEQYF.

The chain carries TRBV29-1 and TRBJ1-2; 9 nucleotides align to TRBD1. V shed 5 bases and J 5 bases; nucleotides not matched to a gene: 6. Germline assignment: CDR1 SQVTM and CDR2 ANQGSEA. The CDR3 spans 13 residues. The CDR3 reads CSVSGTGMYGYTF. As DNA, the CDR3 is TGCAGCGTTTCCGGGACAGGGATGTATGGCTACACCTTC. Using reference TRBV29-1 and TRBJ1-2 for the parts outside the CDR3, the full variable domain is SAVISQKPSRDICQRGTSLTIQCQVDSQVTMMFWYRQQPGQSLTLIATANQGSEATYESGFVIDKFPISRPNLTFSTLTVSNMSPEDSSIYLCSVSGTGMYGYTFGSGTRLTVV.

The rearrangement links TRBV7-2 to TRBJ2-3; TRBD2 is a possible D gene (5 bases). The CDR3 runs to 15 residues. The V end was cut by 1 base, the J end by 4 bases, with 12 bases between. Germline V gene lookup returns CDR1 SGHTA and CDR2 FQGNSA. The CDR3 DNA reads as TGTGCCAGCAGCTTAGGCCCCAGCGGATCAGATACGCAGTATTTT. It yields the protein CASSLGPSGSDTQYF.

This clone was detected only a few times. The chain combines TRBV14 with TRBJ1-6; D gene unclear. Germline CDR1 is SGHDN and CDR2 is FVKESK. This CDR3 region has 16 residues. V was clipped by 0 bases and J by 0 bases, with 6 bases between them. The CDR3 protein is CASSQEGSSYNSPLHF. The CDR3 nucleotides read TGTGCCAGCAGCCAAGAGGGAAGCTCCTATAATTCACCCCTCCACTTT.

V and J are TRBV28 and TRBJ2-3, with TRBD2 identical over 8 bases. Per germline, CDR1 MDHEN and CDR2 SYDVKM. This CDR3 contains 18 residues. Trimming cost V 2 bases and J 2 bases; bases outside gene matches: 12. The CDR3 bases are TGTGCCAGCAGTTTACTAAGATTTAAAGCGGGGGACACAGATACGCAGTATTTT. Its translation is CASSLLRFKAGDTDTQYF.

CDR3 region: CATSRDGGVAVETQYF. As DNA, the CDR3 is TGTGCCACCAGCAGAGATGGGGGGGTAGCGGTAGAGACCCAGTACTTC. The genes are TRBV15 and TRBJ2-5, with 7 bases identical to TRBD2. Germline V CDR1 and CDR2: LNHNV, YYDKDF (reference sequence). The CDR3 spans 16 residues. V lost 0 bases and J lost 4; bases outside the gene matches: 8.

The chain joins TRBV10-3 to TRBJ2-7, with D tentatively TRBD1 (5 bases). This CDR3 region has 15 residues. V was trimmed by 7 bases and J by 3 bases, leaving 19 bases between them. Germline V gene data show CDR1 as ENHRY and CDR2 as SYGVKD. CDR3 region: CAIKDERGRFYEQYF. CDR3 DNA sequence: TGTGCCATCAAGGATGAAAGGGGTCGATTCTACGAGCAGTACTTC.

The CDR3 loop is CASSVDTASGNTIYF. CDR3 coding DNA: TGTGCCAGCAGCGTCGATACGGCCTCTGGAAACACCATATATTTT. The rearrangement joins TRBV11-2 to TRBJ1-3; no definite D call. Germline CDR1 SGHAT, CDR2 FQNNGV. The CDR3 consists of 15 residues. V lost 5 bases, J lost 0 bases, and 11 bases lay in between.

The chain joins TRBV10-3 to TRBJ2-3; a weak D match, TRBD1 (5 bases). This CDR3 spans 12 amino acids. CDR1 is ENHRY, CDR2 SYGVKD, per germline. Trimming left V 11 bases short and J 0 bases short, with 9 bases between. Here the CDR3 reads CAVAGSTDTQYF. In DNA form, the CDR3 reads TGTGCCGTAGCAGGGAGCACAGATACGCAGTATTTT.

The chain uses TRBV9 and TRBJ2-5, with 10 positions matching TRBD1. The J call may be in error: the DNA end matches TRBJ2-7 better. The CDR3 length is 15 residues. The germline V gene encodes CDR1 SGDLS and CDR2 YYNGEE. The CDR3 DNA sequence: TGTGCCAGCAGCTTAAGAGGACAGGGGGTGGACGAGCAGTACTTC. Translation: CASSLRGQGVDEQYF.

The V and J genes are TRBV7-7 and TRBJ2-2, with 9 nucleotides matching TRBD2. CDR1 and CDR2 from the germline V gene are SSHAT and FNYEAQ (reference sequence). CDR3 size: 13 residues. CDR3 protein: CASALAGDGELFF. CDR3 coding DNA: TGTGCTAGCGCCTTAGCGGGAGACGGGGAGCTGTTTTTT.

This clone has a single count. The chain joins TRBV7-9 to TRBJ1-2; no clear D. V dropped 4 bases and J dropped 6 bases, with 9 bases sitting between them. The germline V gene has CDR1 SEHNR and CDR2 FQNEAQ (reference sequence). The CDR3 consists of 12 residues. The CDR3 sequence is CASSSSENGYTF. CDR3 nucleotides: TGTGCCAGCAGCTCCTCGGAAAATGGCTACACCTTC.

CDR3 in amino acids: CASSSNRGTYEQYF. For the CDR3, the DNA is TGTGCCAGTAGTTCCAACAGGGGGACCTACGAGCAGTACTTC. The gene calls are TRBV19 and TRBJ2-7; the match to TRBD1 covers 8 bases. Losses at the gene ends were 5 bases for V and 2 bases for J; bases not matched to a gene: 5. The germline gives CDR1 LNHDA, CDR2 SQIVND (reference sequence). This CDR3 has 14 amino acids.